The following is a TCR beta chain sequence with its context. The CDR3 totals 15 residues. CDR1 and CDR2 from the germline V gene are MNHEY and SVGAGI. With V trimmed by 2 bases and J by 2 bases, 5 bases remained unmatched. The data stem from a study of blood T cell repertoires in COVID-19. Overall study context: T cells, B-cell-depleted T cells, or PBMCs supplied cDNA or gDNA.

Study members were between about 18 and 100 years old and lived in fewer than 30 US regions. The assay was immunoSEQ multiplex PCR, and TCRdb's table has in-frame clones only and misses some. The sample includes about half a million clones, approximately 91% of them seen just once. This receptor was taken from a woman aged 55-75 years who had recovered from COVID-19. Sequencing input: PBMCs or T cells enriched from blood (not recorded which). V is TRBV6-5 and J is TRBJ2-7, with 8 bases fitting TRBD1. The CDR3 spells CASSYTGGEAYEQYF. For the CDR3, the DNA is TGTGCCAGCAGTTACACAGGGGGTGAAGCCTACGAGCAGTACTTC.